This T cell receptor (beta chain) was sequenced in a study of control samples from healthy donors and cancer patients (TCRdb year 2020). To note about this clone: Its antigen is unknown. One base away there is no much larger clone; base qualities are not given.

Libraries were built with the immunoSEQ multiplex PCR assay. What TCRdb holds here is the immuneACCESS table cut down to in-frame rearrangements. Part of the clones is not present; checked against another copy, under half of the missing clones reflect an unresolved V gene, and the others are unexplained. For this sample the table gives about 49,000 clones, of which around 85% were detected only once. The leading ten clones occupy over 2.5% of the sample. Trimming removed 4 bases from V and 5 bases from J, leaving 12 bases between the germline ends. According to the germline V gene, CDR1 reads LGHNT and CDR2 reads FRNRAP. The CDR3 contains 14 residues, cysteine and phenylalanine counted. Only the CDR3 region is kept as DNA, spanning 42 bases read in frame from base 1.

Sequenced input: PBMCs. The rearranged segments are TRBV12-5 and TRBJ1-5; the D gene assignment is ambiguous. This sequence originates from a woman aged 45-65 years with lung cancer. The DNA sequence is TGTGCTAGTGGTTCAAGGGCCGAAGATCAGCCCCAGCATTTT. Its protein reads: CASGSRAEDQPQHF.